The 8 T cell receptor beta chains in this list originate from one sample, sequenced in a study of naive and memory T cell subsets. An equimolar mix of two oligonucleotides served as the beta constant-region primer for TRBC1 and TRBC2. TCRdb called the UMI-ligation and nested PCR reads again in MiXCR, with one record for every CDR3 protein. The repertoire includes approximately 82,000 distinct CDR3 sequences, 6% to 7.5% of them detected once, and roughly 1.5% sits in the top ten. Sequenced: central memory CD4+ T cells from blood. These receptors were collected from a human donor in good health.

This clonotype has ten or more counts. The genes are TRBV5-4 and TRBJ2-3; possibly TRBD2 for D (6 bases). The V end was cut by 5 bases, the J end by 0 bases, with 16 bases between. Germline lookup yields CDR1 SGHNT and CDR2 YYREEE (reference sequence). There are 16 residues in the CDR3. The chain's CDR3 is CASSRYSGTSTDTQYF. CDR3 in DNA: TGTGCCAGCAGTAGATATAGCGGAACTAGCACAGATACGCAGTATTTT.

Ten or more counts support this clonotype. V gene TRBV29-1 combines with J gene TRBJ1-1; no clear D gene. Germline CDR1 SQVTM, CDR2 ANQGSEA. The CDR3 has 14 residues. Trimming stripped 4 bases from V and 0 bases from J, with 12 bases between. The CDR3 loop reads CSVGAKVVNTEAFF. The CDR3 DNA is TGCAGCGTTGGTGCGAAGGTGGTGAACACTGAAGCTTTCTTT.

This clonotype showed up many times. V is TRBV7-2 and J is TRBJ2-1, with 8 bases aligning to TRBD2. Germline CDR1 SGHTA, CDR2 FQGNSA. The V segment lost 6 bases and the J segment 15 bases; nucleotides outside the gene matches: 22. The CDR3 length is 16 residues. The CDR3 loop reads CASSQRGGRWAESGFF. CDR3 bases: TGTGCCAGCAGTCAACGGGGGGGGCGCTGGGCTGAGAGCGGGTTCTTC.

This clonotype was counted at least ten times. This chain connects TRBV6-1 to TRBJ2-1; D is perhaps TRBD2 (6 bases). Trimming left V 8 bases short and J 8 bases short, with 19 bases between. CDR1 and CDR2 (germline): MNHNS, SASEGT. CDR3 length: 14 residues. CDR3 protein: CASVVEGFFDEQFF. DNA of the CDR3: TGTGCCAGCGTGGTGGAGGGGTTCTTCGATGAGCAGTTCTTC.

This clonotype was counted ten times or more. The rearrangement joins TRBV7-2 to TRBJ2-7, with 8 bases lining up with TRBD1. The CDR3 has 13 amino acids. Germline CDR1 SGHTA, CDR2 FQGNSA. V dropped 5 bases and J dropped 3; count of bases not matched to a gene: 3. CDR3 residues: CASSPQGGYEQYF. DNA for the CDR3: TGTGCCAGCAGCCCACAGGGGGGCTACGAGCAGTACTTC. Variable domain in full (rest from reference TRBV7-2 and TRBJ2-7): GAGVSQSPSNKVTEKGKDVELRCDPISGHTALYWYRQSLGQGLEFLIYFQGNSAPDKSGLPSDRFSAERTGGSVSTLTIQRTQQEDSAVYLCASSPQGGYEQYFGPGTRLTVT.

The table lists this clonotype with a few counts. V and J are TRBV27 and TRBJ2-5; D may correspond to TRBD1 or TRBD2 (6 bases each). Trimming shortened V by 1 base and J by 4 bases, and 10 bases separated the two germline ends. Germline-derived CDR1 and CDR2 are MNHEY and SMNVEV (reference sequence). The CDR3 has 14 residues. CDR3 nucleotides: TGTGCCAGCAGTTTATACGGGGGCGCAGAGACCCAGTACTTC. Its translation is CASSLYGGAETQYF.

This clonotype has ten or more counts. V gene TRBV4-1 combines with J gene TRBJ2-6, with 7 bases that match TRBD1. This CDR3 is built from 20 residues. Trimming removed 3 bases from V and 0 bases from J; junction bases left unmatched: 14. Germline CDR1 reads MGHRA; CDR2 reads YSYEKL. The CDR3 coding sequence is TGCGCCAGCAGCCACCACACTCGACAGGGAAAAAGCTCTGGGGCCAACGTCCTGACTTTC. It translates to CASSHHTRQGKSSGANVLTF.

The table lists this clonotype with many counts. The rearrangement joins TRBV5-4 to TRBJ1-1; TRBD1 is a possible D gene (5 bases). V was clipped by 5 bases and J by 2 bases, with 16 bases between them. The CDR3 runs to 15 residues. Germline V CDR1 and CDR2: SGHNT, YYREEE (reference sequence). The CDR3 here is CASRGGLGENTEAFF. In DNA, the CDR3 is TGTGCCAGCAGAGGAGGACTGGGGGAAAACACTGAAGCTTTCTTT.